These T cell receptor beta chains were read from a single sample in a study of long-term antiretroviral therapy in people with HIV. Profiled with immunoSEQ multiplex PCR; TCRdb holds only in-frame clones, not every one. The sample lists approximately 13,000 clones; roughly 80% were seen once. Sequencing used unsorted PBMCs, obtained 1.8 years before starting antiretroviral therapy. These receptors were taken from a woman between 35 and 50 years old with HIV. The CDR3 runs from the conserved cysteine through the conserved F or W. Fields, in order: clone size, J gene, D gene, V gene, CDR3 protein, CDR3 DNA. D genes are given only for firm matches. Rows may omit the clone size; those that give it use once, few, many or a size class.

clone size: NA; J gene: TRBJ2-1; D gene: NA; V gene: TRBV13; CDR3 protein: CASSLRLVHEQFF; CDR3 DNA: TGTGCCAGCAGCTTAAGGCTAGTTCATGAGCAGTTCTTC
clone size: NA; J gene: TRBJ2-1; D gene: TRBD2; V gene: TRBV19; CDR3 protein: CASSRGLAGGLNNEQFF; CDR3 DNA: TGTGCCAGTAGTAGAGGACTAGCGGGAGGGTTAAACAATGAGCAGTTCTTC
clone size: NA; J gene: TRBJ2-5; D gene: NA; V gene: TRBV7-6; CDR3 protein: CASSRGVRQETQYF; CDR3 DNA: TGTGCCAGCAGCCGCGGGGTGAGGCAAGAGACCCAGTACTTC
clone size: NA; J gene: TRBJ2-2; D gene: NA; V gene: TRBV29-1; CDR3 protein: CSAYHQGLGELFF; CDR3 DNA: TGCAGCGCCTACCATCAGGGGTTGGGGGAGCTGTTTTTT
clone size: NA; J gene: TRBJ2-3; D gene: NA; V gene: TRBV15; CDR3 protein: CATSRVGAPSDTQYF; CDR3 DNA: TGTGCCACCAGCAGAGTGGGGGCCCCGAGCGATACGCAGTATTTT
clone size: NA; J gene: TRBJ2-7; D gene: NA; V gene: TRBV7-3; CDR3 protein: CASSPGPAYEQYF; CDR3 DNA: TGTGCCAGCAGCCCGGGGCCTGCCTACGAGCAGTACTTC
clone size: NA; J gene: TRBJ1-1; D gene: NA; V gene: TRBV9; CDR3 protein: CASSVWGSGNTEAFF; CDR3 DNA: TGTGCCAGCAGCGTCTGGGGATCGGGGAACACTGAAGCTTTCTTT
clone size: NA; J gene: TRBJ2-5; D gene: TRBD1; V gene: TRBV6-5; CDR3 protein: CASSFGTGLETQYF; CDR3 DNA: TGTGCCAGCAGTTTTGGGACAGGGCTAGAGACCCAGTACTTC
clone size: NA; J gene: TRBJ2-7; D gene: NA; V gene: TRBV29-1; CDR3 protein: CSVEQGGEQYF; CDR3 DNA: TGCAGCGTTGAACAGGGCGGCGAGCAGTACTTC
clone size: NA; J gene: TRBJ2-7; D gene: NA; V gene: TRBV7-2; CDR3 protein: CASSTGPAPSYEQYF; CDR3 DNA: TGTGCCAGCAGCACCGGTCCCGCCCCCTCCTACGAGCAGTACTTC
clone size: NA; J gene: TRBJ1-3; D gene: NA; V gene: TRBV6-5; CDR3 protein: CAAQSSGNTIYF; CDR3 DNA: TGTGCCGCGCAGAGCTCTGGAAACACCATATATTTT
clone size: once; J gene: TRBJ2-1; D gene: TRBD2; V gene: TRBV7-9; CDR3 protein: CASSLGGVAGGRDEQFF; CDR3 DNA: TGTGCCAGCAGCTTAGGAGGGGTAGCGGGAGGTCGGGATGAGCAGTTCTTC
clone size: NA; J gene: TRBJ1-1; D gene: NA; V gene: TRBV14; CDR3 protein: CASSQDNGFRAFF; CDR3 DNA: TGTGCCAGCAGCCAAGATAACGGGTTTCGAGCTTTCTTT
clone size: NA; J gene: TRBJ2-7; D gene: NA; V gene: TRBV6-5; CDR3 protein: CASSYSFMKYEQYF; CDR3 DNA: TGTGCCAGCAGTTACTCGTTTATGAAGTACGAGCAGTACTTC
clone size: NA; J gene: TRBJ1-1; D gene: NA; V gene: TRBV5-1; CDR3 protein: CASSLAGLTEAFF; CDR3 DNA: TGCGCCAGCAGCTTAGCAGGGCTAACTGAAGCTTTCTTT